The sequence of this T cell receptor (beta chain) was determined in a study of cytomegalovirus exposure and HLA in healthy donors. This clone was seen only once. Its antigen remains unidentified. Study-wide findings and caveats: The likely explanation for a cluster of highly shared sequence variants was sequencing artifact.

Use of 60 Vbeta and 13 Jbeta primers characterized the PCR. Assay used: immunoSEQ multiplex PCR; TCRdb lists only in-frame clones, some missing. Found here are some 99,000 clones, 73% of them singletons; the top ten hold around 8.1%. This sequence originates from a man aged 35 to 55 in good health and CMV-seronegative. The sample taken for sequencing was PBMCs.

The CDR3 nucleotides read TGTGCCAGCAGTTCCTCTCGGGAGGGGGTTGGGGGCTACACCTTC. It yields the protein CASSSSREGVGGYTF. The chain links TRBV28 to TRBJ1-2, with D tentatively TRBD1 (6 bases). Trimming removed 4 bases at V and 8 bases at J, with 20 bases between. CDR3 size: 15 residues. Looked up from germline, CDR1 is MDHEN and CDR2 is SYDVKM.